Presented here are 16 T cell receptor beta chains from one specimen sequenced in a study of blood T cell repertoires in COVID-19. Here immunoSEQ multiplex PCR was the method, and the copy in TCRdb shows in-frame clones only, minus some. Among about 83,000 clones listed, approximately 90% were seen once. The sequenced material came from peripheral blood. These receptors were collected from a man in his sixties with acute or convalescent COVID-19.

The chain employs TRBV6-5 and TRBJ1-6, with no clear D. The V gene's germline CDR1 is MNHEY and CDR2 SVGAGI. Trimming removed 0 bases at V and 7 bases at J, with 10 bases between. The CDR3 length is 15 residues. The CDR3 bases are TGTGCCAGCAGTTACTCGGGGAGGGTGAATTCACCCCTCCACTTT. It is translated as CASSYSGRVNSPLHF.

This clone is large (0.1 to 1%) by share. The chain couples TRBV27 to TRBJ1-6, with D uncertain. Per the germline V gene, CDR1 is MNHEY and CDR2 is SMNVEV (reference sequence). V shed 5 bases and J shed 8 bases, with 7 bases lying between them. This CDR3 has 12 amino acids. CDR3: CASSGMYSPLHF. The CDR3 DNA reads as TGTGCCAGCAGTGGCATGTATTCACCCCTCCACTTT.

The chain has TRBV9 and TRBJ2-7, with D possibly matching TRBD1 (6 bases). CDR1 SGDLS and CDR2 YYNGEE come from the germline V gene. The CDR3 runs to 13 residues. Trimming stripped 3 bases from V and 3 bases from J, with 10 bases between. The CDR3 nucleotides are TGTGCCAGCAGCGCGGGACACGGCTACGAGCAGTACTTC. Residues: CASSAGHGYEQYF.

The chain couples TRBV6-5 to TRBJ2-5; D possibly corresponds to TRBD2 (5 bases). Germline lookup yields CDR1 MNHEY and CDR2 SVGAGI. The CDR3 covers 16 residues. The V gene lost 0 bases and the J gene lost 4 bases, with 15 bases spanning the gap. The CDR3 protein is CASSYSPRPAAETQYF. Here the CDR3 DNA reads TGTGCCAGCAGTTACTCTCCTCGTCCAGCGGCAGAGACCCAGTACTTC.

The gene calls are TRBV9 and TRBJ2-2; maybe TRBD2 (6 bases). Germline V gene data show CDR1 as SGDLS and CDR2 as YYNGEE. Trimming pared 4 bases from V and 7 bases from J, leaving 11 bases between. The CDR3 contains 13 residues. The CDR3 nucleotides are TGTGCCAGCAGCCTTCTAGCGTTCGGGGAGCTGTTTTTT. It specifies CASSLLAFGELFF.

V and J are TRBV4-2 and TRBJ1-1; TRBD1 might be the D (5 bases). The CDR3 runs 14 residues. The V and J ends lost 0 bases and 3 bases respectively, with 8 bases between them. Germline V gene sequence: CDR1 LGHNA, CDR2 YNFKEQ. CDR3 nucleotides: TGTGCCAGCAGCCAAGATAGCAGGGACACTGAAGCTTTCTTT. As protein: CASSQDSRDTEAFF.

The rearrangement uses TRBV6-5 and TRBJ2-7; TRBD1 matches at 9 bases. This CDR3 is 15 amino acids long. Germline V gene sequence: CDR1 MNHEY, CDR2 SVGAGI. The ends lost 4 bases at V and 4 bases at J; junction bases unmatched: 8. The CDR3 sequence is CASSSQGAGGYEQYF. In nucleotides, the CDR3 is TGTGCCAGCAGTTCACAGGGGGCAGGAGGATACGAGCAGTACTTC.

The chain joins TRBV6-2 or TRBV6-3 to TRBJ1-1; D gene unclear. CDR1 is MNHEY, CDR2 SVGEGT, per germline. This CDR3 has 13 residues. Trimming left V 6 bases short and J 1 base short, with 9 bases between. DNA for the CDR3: TGTGCCAGCAGCCCGACACCGAACACTGAAGCTTTCTTT. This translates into CASSPTPNTEAFF.

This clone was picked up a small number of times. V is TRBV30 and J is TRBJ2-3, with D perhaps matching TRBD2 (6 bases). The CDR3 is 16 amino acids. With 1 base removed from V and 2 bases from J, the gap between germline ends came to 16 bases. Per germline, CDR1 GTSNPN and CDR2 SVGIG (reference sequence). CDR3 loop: CAWSGLGGGLTDTQYF. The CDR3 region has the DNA TGTGCCTGGAGTGGCCTGGGTGGGGGACTCACAGATACGCAGTATTTT.

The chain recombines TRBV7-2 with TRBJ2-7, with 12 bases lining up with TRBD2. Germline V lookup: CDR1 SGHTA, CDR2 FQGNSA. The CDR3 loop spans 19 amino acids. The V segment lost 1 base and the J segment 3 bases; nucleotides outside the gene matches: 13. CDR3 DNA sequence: TGTGCCAGCAGCTTAGACAGAGCAGTGGCACTAGCGGGGGGCTACGAGCAGTACTTC. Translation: CASSLDRAVALAGGYEQYF.

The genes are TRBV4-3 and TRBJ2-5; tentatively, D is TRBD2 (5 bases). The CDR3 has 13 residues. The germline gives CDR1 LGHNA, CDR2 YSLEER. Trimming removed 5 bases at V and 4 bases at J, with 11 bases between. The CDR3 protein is CASSSNEGETQYF. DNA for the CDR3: TGCGCCAGCAGCAGTAACGAGGGAGAGACCCAGTACTTC.

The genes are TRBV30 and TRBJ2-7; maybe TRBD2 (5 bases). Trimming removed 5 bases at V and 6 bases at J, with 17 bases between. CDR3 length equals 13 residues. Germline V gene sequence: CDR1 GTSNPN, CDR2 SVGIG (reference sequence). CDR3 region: CAWSGGPRGEQYF. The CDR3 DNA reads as TGTGCCTGGTCGGGCGGACCCCGGGGCGAGCAGTACTTC.

The CDR3 reads CAISDAGSNTEAFF. CDR3 DNA sequence: TGTGCCATCAGTGATGCGGGTTCTAACACTGAAGCTTTCTTT. The chain combines TRBV10-3 with TRBJ1-1; D is unresolved. The CDR3 has 14 amino acids. The ends were cut back, 3 bases at V and 2 bases at J, with 10 bases in the middle. From germline, CDR1 is ENHRY and CDR2 SYGVKD.

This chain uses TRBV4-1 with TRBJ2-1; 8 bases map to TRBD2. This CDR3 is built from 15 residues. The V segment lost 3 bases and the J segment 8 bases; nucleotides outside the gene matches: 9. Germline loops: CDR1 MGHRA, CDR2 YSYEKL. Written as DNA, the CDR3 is TGCGCCAGCAGCCAGGGACTAGAGCTCGGCTATGAGCAGTTCTTC. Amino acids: CASSQGLELGYEQFF.

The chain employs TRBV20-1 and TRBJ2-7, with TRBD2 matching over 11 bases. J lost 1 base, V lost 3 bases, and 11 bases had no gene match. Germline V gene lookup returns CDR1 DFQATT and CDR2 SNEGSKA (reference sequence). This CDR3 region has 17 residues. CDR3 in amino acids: CSASPMLGTSGSYEQYF. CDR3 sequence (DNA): TGCAGTGCTAGTCCCATGTTGGGGACTAGCGGTTCCTACGAGCAGTACTTC.

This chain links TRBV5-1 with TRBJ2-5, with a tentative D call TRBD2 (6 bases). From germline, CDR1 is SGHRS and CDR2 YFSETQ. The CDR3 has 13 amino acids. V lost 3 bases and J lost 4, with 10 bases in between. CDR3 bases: TGCGCCAGCAGCTCTGGGGGGAGAGAGACCCAGTACTTC. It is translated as CASSSGGRETQYF.